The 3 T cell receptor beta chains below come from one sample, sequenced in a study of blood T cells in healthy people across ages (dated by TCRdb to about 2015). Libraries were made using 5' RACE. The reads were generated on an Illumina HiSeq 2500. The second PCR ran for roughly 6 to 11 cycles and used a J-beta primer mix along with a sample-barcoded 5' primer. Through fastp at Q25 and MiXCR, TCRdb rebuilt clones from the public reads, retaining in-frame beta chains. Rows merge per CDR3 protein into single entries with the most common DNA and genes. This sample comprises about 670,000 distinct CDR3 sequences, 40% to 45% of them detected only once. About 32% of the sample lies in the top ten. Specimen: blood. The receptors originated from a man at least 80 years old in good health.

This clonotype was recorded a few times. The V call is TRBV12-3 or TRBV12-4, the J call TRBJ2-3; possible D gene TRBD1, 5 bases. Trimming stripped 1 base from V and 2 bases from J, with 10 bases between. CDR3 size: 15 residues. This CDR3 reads CASSLGQNPTDTQYF. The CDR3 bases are TGTGCCAGCAGTTTAGGACAGAACCCCACAGATACGCAGTATTTT.

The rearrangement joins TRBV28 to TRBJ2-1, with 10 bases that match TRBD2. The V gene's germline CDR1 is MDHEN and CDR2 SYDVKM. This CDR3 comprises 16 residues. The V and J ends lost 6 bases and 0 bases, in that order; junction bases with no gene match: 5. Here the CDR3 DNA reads TGTGCCAGCAGACTAGCGGGAACTCCCTCCTACAATGAGCAGTTCTTC. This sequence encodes CASRLAGTPSYNEQFF.

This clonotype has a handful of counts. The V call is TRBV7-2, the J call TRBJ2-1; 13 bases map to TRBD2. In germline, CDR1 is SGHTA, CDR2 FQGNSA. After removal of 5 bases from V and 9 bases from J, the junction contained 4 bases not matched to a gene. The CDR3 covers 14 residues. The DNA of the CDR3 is TGTGCCAGCAGCCAGGGACTAGCGGGATCTGAGCAGTTCTTC. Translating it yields CASSQGLAGSEQFF.